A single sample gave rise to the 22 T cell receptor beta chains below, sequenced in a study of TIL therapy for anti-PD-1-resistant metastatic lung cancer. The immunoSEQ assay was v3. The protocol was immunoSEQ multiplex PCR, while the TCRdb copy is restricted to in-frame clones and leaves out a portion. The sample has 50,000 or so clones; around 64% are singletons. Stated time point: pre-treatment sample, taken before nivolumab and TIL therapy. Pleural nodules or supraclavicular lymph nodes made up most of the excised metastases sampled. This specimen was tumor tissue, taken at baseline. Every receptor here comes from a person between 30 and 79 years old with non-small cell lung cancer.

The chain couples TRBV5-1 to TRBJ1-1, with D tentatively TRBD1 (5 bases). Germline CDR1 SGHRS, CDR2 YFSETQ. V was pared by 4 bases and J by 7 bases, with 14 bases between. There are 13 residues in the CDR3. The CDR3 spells CASSLRITGEAFF. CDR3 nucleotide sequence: TGCGCCAGCAGCCTTAGGATTACAGGTGAAGCTTTCTTT.

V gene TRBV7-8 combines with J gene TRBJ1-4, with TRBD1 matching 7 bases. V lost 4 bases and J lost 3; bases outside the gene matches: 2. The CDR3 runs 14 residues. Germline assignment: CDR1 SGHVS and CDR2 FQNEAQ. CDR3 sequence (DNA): TGTGCCAGCAGCTCGACAGGGTCTAATGAAAAACTGTTTTTT. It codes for CASSSTGSNEKLFF. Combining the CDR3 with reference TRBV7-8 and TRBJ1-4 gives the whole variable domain GAGVSQSPRYKVAKRGQDVALRCDPISGHVSLFWYQQALGQGPEFLTYFQNEAQLDKSGLPSDRFFAERPEGSVSTLKIQRTQQEDSAVYLCASSSTGSNEKLFFGSGTQLSVL.

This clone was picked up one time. CDR3 sequence: CASSVTGNLYEQYF. Written as DNA, the CDR3 is TGTGCCAGCAGTGTGACAGGGAACCTCTACGAGCAGTACTTC. The rearrangement links TRBV6-1 to TRBJ2-7, with 7 bases fitting TRBD1. The germline CDR1 and CDR2 sequences are MNHNS and SASEGT. V dropped 4 bases and J dropped 3; count of bases not matched to a gene: 6. The CDR3 has 14 residues.

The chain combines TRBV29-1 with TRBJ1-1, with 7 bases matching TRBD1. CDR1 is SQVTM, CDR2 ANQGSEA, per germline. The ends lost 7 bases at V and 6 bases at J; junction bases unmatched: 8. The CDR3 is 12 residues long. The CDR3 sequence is CSDDRARSEAFF. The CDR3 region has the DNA TGCAGCGATGACAGGGCGAGATCTGAAGCTTTCTTT.

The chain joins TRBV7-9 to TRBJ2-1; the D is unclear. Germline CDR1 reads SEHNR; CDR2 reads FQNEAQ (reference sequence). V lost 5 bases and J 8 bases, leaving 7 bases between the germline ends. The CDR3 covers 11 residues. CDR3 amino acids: CASSETDEQFF. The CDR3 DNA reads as TGTGCCAGCAGCGAAACTGATGAGCAGTTCTTC.

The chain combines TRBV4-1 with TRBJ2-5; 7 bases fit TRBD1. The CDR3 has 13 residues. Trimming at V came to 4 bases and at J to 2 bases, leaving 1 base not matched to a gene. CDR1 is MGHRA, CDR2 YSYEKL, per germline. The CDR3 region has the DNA TGCGCCAGCAGCCGGGGACAGCAAGAGACCCAGTACTTC. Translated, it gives CASSRGQQETQYF.

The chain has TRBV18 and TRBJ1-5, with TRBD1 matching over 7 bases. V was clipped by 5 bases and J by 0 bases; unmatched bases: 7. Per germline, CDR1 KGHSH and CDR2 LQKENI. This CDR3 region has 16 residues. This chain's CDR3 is CASSSIQGYSNQPQHF. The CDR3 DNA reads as TGTGCCAGCTCATCGATACAGGGGTATAGCAATCAGCCCCAGCATTTT.

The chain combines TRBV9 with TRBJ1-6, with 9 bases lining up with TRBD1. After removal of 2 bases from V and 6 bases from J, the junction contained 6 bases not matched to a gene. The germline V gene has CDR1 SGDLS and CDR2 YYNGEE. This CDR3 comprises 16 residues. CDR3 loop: CASSVWDRVTNSPLHF. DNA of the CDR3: TGTGCCAGCAGCGTCTGGGACAGGGTGACTAATTCACCCCTCCACTTT. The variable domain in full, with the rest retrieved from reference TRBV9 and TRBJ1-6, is DSGVTQTPKHLITATGQRVTLRCSPRSGDLSVYWYQQSLDQGLQFLIQYYNGEERAKGNILERFSAQQFPDLHSELNLSSLELGDSALYFCASSVWDRVTNSPLHFGNGTRLTVT.

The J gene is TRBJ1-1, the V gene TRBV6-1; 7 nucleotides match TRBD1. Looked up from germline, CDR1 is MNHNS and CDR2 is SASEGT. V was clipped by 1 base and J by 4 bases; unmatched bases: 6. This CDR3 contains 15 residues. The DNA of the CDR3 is TGTGCCAGCAGTGAAGATTCCAGGGGGGGCACTGAAGCTTTCTTT. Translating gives CASSEDSRGGTEAFF.

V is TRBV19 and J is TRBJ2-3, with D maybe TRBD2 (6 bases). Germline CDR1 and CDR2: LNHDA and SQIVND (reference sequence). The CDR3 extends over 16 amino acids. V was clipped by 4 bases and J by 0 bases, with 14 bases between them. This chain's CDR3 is CASSRGWRGSTDTQYF. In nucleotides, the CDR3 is TGTGCCAGTAGTAGGGGGTGGAGGGGCAGCACAGATACGCAGTATTTT.

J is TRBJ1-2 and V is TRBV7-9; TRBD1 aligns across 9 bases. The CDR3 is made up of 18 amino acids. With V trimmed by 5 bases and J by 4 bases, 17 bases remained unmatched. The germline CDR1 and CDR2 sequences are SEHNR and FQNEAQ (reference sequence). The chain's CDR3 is CASSPTFPRGQGSYGYTF. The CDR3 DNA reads TGTGCCAGCAGCCCAACATTTCCTCGTGGACAGGGGAGCTATGGCTACACCTTC.

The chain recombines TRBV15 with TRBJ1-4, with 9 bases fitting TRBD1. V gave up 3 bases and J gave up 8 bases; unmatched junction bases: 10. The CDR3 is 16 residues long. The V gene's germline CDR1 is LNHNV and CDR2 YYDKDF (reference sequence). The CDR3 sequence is CATSRSTGGGEEKLFF. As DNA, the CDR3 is TGTGCCACCAGCAGGTCTACAGGGGGCGGGGAGGAAAAACTGTTTTTT.

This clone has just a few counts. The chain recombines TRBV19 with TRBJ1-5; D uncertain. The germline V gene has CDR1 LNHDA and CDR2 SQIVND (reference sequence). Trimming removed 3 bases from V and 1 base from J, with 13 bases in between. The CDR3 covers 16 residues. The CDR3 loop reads CASSIKAWQSNQPQHF. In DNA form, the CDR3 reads TGTGCCAGTAGTATTAAGGCCTGGCAGAGCAATCAGCCCCAGCATTTT. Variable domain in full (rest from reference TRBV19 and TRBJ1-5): DGGITQSPKYLFRKEGQNVTLSCEQNLNHDAMYWYRQDPGQGLRLIYYSQIVNDFQKGDIAEGYSVSREKKESFPLTVTSAQKNPTAFYLCASSIKAWQSNQPQHFGDGTRLSIL.

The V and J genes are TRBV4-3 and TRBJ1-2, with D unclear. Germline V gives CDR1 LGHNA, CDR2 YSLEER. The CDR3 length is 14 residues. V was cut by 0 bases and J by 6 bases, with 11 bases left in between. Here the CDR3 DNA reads TGCGCCAGCAGCCAAGATCTTAGGGTTGATGGCTACACCTTC. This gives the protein CASSQDLRVDGYTF.

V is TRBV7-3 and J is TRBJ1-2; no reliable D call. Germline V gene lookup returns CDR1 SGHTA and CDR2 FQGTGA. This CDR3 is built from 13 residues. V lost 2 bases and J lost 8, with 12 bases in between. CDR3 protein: CASSLDFTGGYTF. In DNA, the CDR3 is TGTGCCAGCAGCTTAGACTTTACTGGCGGCTACACCTTC.

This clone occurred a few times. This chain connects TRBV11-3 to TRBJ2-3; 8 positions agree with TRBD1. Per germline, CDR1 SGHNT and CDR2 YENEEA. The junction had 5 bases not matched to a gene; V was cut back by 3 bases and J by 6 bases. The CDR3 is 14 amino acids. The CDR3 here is CASSFGRGRDTQYF. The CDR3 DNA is TGTGCCAGCAGCTTCGGCAGGGGGCGTGATACGCAGTATTTT.

The CDR3 nucleotides read TGTGCCAGTAGTATACCGGGACAGGGGGCTAGGCAGCCCCAGCATTTT. It yields the protein CASSIPGQGARQPQHF. V usage is TRBV19 and J usage is TRBJ1-5, with TRBD1 identical over 12 bases. V shed 2 bases, J shed 7 bases, and the junction held 6 bases outside the gene matches. Germline V gives CDR1 LNHDA, CDR2 SQIVND (reference sequence). This CDR3 is 16 amino acids long. The full variable domain, with the rest looked up from reference TRBV19 and TRBJ1-5, is DGGITQSPKYLFRKEGQNVTLSCEQNLNHDAMYWYRQDPGQGLRLIYYSQIVNDFQKGDIAEGYSVSREKKESFPLTVTSAQKNPTAFYLCASSIPGQGARQPQHFGDGTRLSIL.

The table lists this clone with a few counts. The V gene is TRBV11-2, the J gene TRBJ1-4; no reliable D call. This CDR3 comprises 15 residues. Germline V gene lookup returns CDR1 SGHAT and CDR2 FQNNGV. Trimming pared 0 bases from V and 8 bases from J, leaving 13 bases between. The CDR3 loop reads CASSLDWLAGEKLFF. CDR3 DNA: TGTGCCAGCAGCTTAGATTGGTTGGCGGGAGAAAAACTGTTTTTT.

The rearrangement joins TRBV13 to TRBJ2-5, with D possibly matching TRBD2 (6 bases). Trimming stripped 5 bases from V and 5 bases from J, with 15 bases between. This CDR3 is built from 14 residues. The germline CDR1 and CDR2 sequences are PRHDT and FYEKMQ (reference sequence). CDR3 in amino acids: CASSPRDSRETQYF. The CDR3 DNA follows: TGTGCCAGCAGCCCCCGGGACTCGAGGGAGACCCAGTACTTC.

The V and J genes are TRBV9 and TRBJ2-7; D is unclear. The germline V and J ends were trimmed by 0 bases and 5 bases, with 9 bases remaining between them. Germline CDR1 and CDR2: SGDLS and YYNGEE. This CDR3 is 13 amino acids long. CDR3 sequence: CASSVGLENEQYF. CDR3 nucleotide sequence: TGTGCCAGCAGCGTAGGTTTAGAAAACGAGCAGTACTTC.

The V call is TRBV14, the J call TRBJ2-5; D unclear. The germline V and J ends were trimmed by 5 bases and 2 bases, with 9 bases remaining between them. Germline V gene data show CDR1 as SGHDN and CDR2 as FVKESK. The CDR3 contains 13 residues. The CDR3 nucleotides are TGTGCCAGCAGCGTCGCCCGGCAAGAGACCCAGTACTTC. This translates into CASSVARQETQYF. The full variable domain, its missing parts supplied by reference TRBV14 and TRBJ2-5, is EAGVTQFPSHSVIEKGQTVTLRCDPISGHDNLYWYRRVMGKEIKFLLHFVKESKQDESGMPNNRFLAERTGGTYSTLKVQPAELEDSGVYFCASSVARQETQYFGPGTRLLVL.

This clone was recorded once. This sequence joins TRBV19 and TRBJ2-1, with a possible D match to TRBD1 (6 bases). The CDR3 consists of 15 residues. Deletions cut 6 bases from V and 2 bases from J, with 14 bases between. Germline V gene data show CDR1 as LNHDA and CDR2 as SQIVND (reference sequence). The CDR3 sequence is CASRSTGIAYNEQFF. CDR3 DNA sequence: TGTGCCAGTAGAAGTACAGGGATTGCCTACAATGAGCAGTTCTTC.